One T cell receptor beta chain is described in this entry. The antigen remains unidentified. The data were obtained in a study of T cell responses to AZD1222 COVID-19 vaccine. Study as a whole: The study pooled second doses at about 4 or about 12 weeks. Study-level results: Unmutated regions of variants are reportedly targeted by nearly half of spike-specific TCRs.

Clones were read by immunoSEQ multiplex PCR, and TCRdb kept only the in-frame ones, dropping some. The sample has about 59,000 clones; 80% to 90% are singletons. Germline V gene data show CDR1 as DFQATT and CDR2 as SNEGSKA (reference sequence). There are 10 residues in the CDR3. The germline V and J ends were trimmed by 3 bases and 14 bases, with 11 bases remaining between them. This TCR was recovered from an adult in good health. The chain is built from TRBV20-1 and TRBJ2-1, with D perhaps being TRBD1 or TRBD2 (5 bases each). This specimen consisted of peripheral blood, obtained on day 0 of AZD1222 vaccination. The CDR3 spells CSARGELEFF. The CDR3 DNA sequence: TGCAGTGCTAGGGGGGAGTTGGAGTTCTTC.